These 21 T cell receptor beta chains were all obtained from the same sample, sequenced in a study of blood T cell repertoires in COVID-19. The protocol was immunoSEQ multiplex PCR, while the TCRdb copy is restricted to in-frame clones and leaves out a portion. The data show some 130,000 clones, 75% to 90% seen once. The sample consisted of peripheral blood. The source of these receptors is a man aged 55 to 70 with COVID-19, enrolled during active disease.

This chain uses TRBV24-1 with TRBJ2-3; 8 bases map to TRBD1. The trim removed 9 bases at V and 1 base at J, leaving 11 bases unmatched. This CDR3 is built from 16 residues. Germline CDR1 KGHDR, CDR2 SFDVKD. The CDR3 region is CATATGEEVGTDTQYF. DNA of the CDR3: TGTGCCACCGCGACAGGGGAGGAAGTTGGCACAGATACGCAGTATTTT.

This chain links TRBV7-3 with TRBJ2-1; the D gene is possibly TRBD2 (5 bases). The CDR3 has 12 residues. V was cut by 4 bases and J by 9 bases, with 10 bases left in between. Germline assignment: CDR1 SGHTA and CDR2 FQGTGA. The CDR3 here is CASSSDSVEQFF. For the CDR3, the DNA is TGTGCCAGCAGCTCCGATAGCGTTGAGCAGTTCTTC.

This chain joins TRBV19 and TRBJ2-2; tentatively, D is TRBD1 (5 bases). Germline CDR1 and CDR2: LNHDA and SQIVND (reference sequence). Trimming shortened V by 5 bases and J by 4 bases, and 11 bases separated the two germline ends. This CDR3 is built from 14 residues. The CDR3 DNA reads TGTGCCAGTAGTCCCCAGACAGTCACCGGGGAGCTGTTTTTT. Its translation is CASSPQTVTGELFF.

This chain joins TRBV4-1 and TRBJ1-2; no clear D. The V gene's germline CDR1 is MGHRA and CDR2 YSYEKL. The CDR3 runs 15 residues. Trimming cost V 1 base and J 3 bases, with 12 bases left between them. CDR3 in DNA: TGCGCCAGCAGCCAAGTAGTGGGAGGGCACTATGGCTACACCTTC. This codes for CASSQVVGGHYGYTF.

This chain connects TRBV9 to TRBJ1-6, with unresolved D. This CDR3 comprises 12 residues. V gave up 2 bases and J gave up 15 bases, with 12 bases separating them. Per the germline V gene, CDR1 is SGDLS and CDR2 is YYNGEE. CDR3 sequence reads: CASSVTGSVLHF. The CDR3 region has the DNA TGTGCCAGCAGCGTTACGGGGTCAGTCCTCCACTTT.

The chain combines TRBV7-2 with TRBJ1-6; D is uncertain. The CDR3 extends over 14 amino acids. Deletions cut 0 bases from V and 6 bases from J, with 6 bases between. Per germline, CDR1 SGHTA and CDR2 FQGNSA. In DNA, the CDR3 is TGTGCCAGCAGCTTAGCCTTCAGTAATTCACCCCTCCACTTT. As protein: CASSLAFSNSPLHF.

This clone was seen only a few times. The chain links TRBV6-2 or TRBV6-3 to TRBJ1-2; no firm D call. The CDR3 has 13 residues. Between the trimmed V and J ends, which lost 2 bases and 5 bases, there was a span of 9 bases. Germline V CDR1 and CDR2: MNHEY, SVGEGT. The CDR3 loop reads CASSYMQSYGYTF. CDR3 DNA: TGTGCCAGCAGTTACATGCAGTCGTATGGCTACACCTTC.

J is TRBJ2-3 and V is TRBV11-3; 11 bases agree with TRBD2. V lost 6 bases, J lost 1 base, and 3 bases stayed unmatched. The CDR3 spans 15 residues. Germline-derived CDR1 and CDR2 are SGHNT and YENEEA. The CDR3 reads CASSSTSGGTDTQYF. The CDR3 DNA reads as TGTGCCAGCAGTTCGACTAGCGGGGGCACAGATACGCAGTATTTT.

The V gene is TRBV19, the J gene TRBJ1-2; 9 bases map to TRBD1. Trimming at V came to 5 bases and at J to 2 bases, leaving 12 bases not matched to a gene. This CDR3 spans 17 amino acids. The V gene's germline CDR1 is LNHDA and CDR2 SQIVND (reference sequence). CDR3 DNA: TGTGCCAGTAGTTCTCTGACAGGGGGGGATGGAAACTATGGCTACACCTTC. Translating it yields CASSSLTGGDGNYGYTF.

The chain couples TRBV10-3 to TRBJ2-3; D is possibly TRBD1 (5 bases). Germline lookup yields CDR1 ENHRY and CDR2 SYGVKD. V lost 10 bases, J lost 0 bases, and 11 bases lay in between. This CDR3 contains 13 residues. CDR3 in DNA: TGTGCCACCCTGGACATTAGCACAGATACGCAGTATTTT. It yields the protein CATLDISTDTQYF.

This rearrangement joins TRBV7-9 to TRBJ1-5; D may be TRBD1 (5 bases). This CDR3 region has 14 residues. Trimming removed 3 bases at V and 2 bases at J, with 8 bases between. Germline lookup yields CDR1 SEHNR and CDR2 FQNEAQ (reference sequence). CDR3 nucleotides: TGTGCCAGCAGCTTGGACACAGGCAATCAGCCCCAGCATTTT. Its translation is CASSLDTGNQPQHF.

The CDR3 sequence: CATSDPAGRAEQYF. The CDR3 nucleotides read TGTGCCACCAGTGATCCAGCCGGCAGGGCAGAGCAGTACTTC. The chain recombines TRBV24-1 with TRBJ2-7, with a possible D match to TRBD1 (5 bases). CDR3 length: 14 amino acids. V was clipped by 3 bases and J by 7 bases, with 15 bases between them. Germline values: CDR1 KGHDR, CDR2 SFDVKD.

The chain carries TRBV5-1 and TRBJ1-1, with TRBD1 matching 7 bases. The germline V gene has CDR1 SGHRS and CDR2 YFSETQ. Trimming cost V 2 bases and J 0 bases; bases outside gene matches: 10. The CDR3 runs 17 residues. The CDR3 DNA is TGCGCCAGCAGCTTTACCCCGACAGGGTTCATGAACACTGAAGCTTTCTTT. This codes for CASSFTPTGFMNTEAFF.

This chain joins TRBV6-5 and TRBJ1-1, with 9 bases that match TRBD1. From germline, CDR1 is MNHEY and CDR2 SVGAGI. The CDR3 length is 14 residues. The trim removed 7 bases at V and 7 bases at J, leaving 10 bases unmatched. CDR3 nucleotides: TGTGCCAGCAAATTCGGGGACAGGGCGGATGAAGCTTTCTTT. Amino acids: CASKFGDRADEAFF.

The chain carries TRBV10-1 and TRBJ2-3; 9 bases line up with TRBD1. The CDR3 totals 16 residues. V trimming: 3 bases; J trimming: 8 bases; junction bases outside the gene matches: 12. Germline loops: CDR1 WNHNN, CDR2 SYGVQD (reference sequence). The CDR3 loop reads CASSDSGTGIGGTQYF. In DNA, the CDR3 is TGCGCCAGCAGTGACTCCGGGACAGGGATCGGGGGTACGCAGTATTTT.

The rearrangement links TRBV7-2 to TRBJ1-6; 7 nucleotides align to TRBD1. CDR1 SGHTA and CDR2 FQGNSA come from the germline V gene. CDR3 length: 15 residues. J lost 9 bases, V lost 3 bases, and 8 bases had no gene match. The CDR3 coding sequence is TGTGCCAGCAGCTTTCGAGACAGGGCGGCTTCACCCCTCCACTTT. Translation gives CASSFRDRAASPLHF.

CDR3 coding DNA: TGCGCCAGCAGCCAAGATCTAGAAATTTCCCTCCACTTT. Protein product: CASSQDLEISLHF. The chain is built from TRBV4-1 and TRBJ1-6, with D unresolved. V was clipped by 0 bases and J by 14 bases, with 11 bases between them. Germline CDR1 reads MGHRA; CDR2 reads YSYEKL. This CDR3 spans 13 amino acids.

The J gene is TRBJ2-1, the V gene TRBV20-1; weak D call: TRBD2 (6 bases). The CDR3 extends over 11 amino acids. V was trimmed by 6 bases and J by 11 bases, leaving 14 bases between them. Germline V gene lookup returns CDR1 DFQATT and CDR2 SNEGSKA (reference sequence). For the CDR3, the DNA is TGCAGTGCGGCCGGGACTTCCCAGCAGTTCTTC. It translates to CSAAGTSQQFF.

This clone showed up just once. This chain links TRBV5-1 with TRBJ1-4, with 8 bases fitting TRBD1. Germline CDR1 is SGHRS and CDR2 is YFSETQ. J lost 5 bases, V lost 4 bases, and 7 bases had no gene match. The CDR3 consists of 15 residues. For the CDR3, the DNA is TGCGCCAGCAGCCACGGGACAGGTGGAAATGAAAAACTGTTTTTT. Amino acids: CASSHGTGGNEKLFF.

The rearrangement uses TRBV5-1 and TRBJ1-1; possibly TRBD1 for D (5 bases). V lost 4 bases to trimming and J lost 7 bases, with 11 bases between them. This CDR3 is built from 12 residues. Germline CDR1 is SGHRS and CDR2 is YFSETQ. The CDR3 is CASSNQGIEAFF. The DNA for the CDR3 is TGCGCCAGCAGCAATCAGGGAATTGAAGCTTTCTTT.

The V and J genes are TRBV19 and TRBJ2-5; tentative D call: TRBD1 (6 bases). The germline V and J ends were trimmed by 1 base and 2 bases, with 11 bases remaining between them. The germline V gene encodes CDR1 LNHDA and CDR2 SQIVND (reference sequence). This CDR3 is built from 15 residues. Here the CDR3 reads CASSIGSQGQETQYF. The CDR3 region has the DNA TGTGCCAGTAGTATAGGTTCCCAGGGGCAAGAGACCCAGTACTTC.